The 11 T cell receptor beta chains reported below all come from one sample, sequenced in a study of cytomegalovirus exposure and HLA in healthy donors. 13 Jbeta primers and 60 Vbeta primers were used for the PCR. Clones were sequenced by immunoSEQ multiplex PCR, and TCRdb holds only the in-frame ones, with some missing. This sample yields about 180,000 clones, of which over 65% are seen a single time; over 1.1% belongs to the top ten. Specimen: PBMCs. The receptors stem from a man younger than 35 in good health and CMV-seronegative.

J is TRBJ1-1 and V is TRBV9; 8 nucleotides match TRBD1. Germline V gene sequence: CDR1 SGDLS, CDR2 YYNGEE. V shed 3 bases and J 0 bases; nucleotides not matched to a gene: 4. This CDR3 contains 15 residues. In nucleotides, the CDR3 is TGTGCCAGCAGCGGACCGACAGGGGTGAACACTGAAGCTTTCTTT. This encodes CASSGPTGVNTEAFF.

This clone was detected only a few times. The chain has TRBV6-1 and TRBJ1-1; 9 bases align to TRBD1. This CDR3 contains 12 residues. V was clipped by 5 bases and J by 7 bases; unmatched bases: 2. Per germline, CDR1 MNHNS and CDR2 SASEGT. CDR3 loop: CASSRQGGEAFF. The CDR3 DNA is TGTGCCAGCAGTCGACAGGGGGGTGAAGCTTTCTTT.

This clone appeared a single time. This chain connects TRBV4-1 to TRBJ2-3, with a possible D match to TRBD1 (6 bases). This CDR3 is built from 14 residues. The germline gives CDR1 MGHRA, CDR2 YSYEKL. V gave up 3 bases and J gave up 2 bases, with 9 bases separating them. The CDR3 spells CASSHRTATDTQYF. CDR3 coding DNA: TGCGCCAGCAGCCACAGGACAGCCACAGATACGCAGTATTTT.

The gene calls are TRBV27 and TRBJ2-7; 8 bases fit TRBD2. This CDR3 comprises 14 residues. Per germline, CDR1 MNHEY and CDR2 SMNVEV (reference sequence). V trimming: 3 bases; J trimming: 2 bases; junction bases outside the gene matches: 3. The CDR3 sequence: CASSLAGLAYEQYF. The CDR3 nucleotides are TGTGCCAGCAGTTTGGCGGGACTAGCCTACGAGCAGTACTTC.

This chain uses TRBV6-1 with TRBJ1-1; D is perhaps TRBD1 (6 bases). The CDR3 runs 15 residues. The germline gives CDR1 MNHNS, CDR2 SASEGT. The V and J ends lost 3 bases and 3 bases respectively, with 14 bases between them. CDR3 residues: CASSDPGRGHTEAFF. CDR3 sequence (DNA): TGTGCCAGCAGTGACCCGGGGCGGGGGCACACTGAAGCTTTCTTT.

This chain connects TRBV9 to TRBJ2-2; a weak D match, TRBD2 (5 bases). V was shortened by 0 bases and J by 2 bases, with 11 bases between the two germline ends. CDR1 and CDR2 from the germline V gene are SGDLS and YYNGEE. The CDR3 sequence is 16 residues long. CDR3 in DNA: TGTGCCAGCAGCGTAGGGGCTAGCTCAAACACCGGGGAGCTGTTTTTT. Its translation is CASSVGASSNTGELFF.

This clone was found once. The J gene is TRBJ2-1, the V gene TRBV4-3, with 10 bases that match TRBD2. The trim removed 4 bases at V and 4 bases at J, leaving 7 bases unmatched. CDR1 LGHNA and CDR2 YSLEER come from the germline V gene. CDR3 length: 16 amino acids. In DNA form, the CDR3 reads TGCGCCAGCAGCCGTTCCGGGACTAGCGAATACAATGAGCAGTTCTTC. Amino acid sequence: CASSRSGTSEYNEQFF.

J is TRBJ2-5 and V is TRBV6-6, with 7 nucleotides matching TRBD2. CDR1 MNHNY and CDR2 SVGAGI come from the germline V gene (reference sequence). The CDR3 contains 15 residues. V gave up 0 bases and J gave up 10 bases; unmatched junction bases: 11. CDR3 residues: CASSYSGPTAGDQYF. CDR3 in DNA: TGTGCCAGCAGTTACTCGGGACCTACCGCGGGGGACCAGTACTTC.

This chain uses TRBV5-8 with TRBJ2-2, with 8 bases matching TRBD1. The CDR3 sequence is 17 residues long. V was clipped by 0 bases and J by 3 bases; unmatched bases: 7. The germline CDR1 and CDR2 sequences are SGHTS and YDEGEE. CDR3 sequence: CASSLGIGTGYTGELFF. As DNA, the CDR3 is TGTGCCAGCAGCTTGGGAATTGGGACAGGATACACCGGGGAGCTGTTTTTT.

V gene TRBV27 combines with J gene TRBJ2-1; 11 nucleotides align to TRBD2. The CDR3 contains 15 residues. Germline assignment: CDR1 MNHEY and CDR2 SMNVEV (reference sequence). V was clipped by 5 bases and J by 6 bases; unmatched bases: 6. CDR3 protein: CASSPRLAGSNEQFF. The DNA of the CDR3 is TGTGCCAGCAGTCCCCGACTAGCGGGAAGCAATGAGCAGTTCTTC.

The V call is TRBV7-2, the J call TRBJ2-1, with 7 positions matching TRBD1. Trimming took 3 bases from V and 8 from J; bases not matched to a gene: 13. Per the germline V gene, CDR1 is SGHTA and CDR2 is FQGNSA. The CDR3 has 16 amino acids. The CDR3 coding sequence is TGTGCCAGCAGCTTTCTGACGGGACAGCCGTTCTATGAGCAGTTCTTC. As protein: CASSFLTGQPFYEQFF.